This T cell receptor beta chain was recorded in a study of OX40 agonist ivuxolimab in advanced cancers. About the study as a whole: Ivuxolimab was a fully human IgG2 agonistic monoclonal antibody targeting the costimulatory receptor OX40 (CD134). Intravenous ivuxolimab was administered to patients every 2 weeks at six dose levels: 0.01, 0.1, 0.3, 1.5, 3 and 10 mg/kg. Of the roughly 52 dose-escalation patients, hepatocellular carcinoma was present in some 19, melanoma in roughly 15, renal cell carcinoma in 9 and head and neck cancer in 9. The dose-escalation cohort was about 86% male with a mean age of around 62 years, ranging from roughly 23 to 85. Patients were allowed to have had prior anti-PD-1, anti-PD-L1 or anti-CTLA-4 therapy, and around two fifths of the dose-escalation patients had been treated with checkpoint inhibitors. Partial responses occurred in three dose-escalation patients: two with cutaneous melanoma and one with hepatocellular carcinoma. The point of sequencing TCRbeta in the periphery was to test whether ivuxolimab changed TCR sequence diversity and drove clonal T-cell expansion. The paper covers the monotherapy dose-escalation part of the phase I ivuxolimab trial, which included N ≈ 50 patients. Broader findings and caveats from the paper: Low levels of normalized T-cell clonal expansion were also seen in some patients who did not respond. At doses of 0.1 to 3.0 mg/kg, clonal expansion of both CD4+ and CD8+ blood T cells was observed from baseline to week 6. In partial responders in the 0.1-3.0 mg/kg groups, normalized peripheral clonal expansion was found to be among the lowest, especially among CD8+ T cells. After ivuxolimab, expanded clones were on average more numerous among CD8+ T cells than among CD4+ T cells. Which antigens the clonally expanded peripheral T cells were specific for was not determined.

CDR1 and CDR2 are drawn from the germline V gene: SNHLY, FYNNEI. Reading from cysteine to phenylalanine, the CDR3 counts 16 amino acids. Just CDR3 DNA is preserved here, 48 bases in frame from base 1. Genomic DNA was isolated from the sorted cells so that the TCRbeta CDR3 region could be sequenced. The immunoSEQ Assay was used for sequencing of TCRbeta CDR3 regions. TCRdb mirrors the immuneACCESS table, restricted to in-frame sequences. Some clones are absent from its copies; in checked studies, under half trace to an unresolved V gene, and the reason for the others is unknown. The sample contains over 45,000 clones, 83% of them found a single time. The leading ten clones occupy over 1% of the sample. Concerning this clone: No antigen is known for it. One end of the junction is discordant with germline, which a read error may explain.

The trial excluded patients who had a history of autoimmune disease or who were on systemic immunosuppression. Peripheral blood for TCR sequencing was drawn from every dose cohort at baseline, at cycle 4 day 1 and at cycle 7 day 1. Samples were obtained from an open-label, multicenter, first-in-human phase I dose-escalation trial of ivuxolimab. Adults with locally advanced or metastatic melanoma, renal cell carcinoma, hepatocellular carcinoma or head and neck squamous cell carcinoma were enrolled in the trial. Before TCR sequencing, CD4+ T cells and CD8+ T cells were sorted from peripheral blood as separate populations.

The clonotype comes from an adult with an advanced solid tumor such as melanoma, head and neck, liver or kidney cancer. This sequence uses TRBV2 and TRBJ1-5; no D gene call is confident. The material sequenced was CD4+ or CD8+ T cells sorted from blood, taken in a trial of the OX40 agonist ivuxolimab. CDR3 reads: CVSSEYPYGSNQPQHF. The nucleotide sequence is TGTGTCAGCAGTGAGTACCCATATGGCAGCAATCAGCCCCAGCATTTT.